The 26 T cell receptor beta chains below come from one sample, sequenced in a study of blood T cell repertoires in COVID-19. The method was immunoSEQ multiplex PCR; TCRdb's version includes in-frame clones alone and lacks a portion of them. This table holds 180,000 or so clones, approximately 90% found once. Specimen: PBMCs or T cells enriched from blood (not recorded which). The receptors shown here come from a woman between 18 and 29 years old who had recovered from COVID-19.

V and J are TRBV11-2 and TRBJ2-2; TRBD2 might be the D (7 bases). CDR3 size: 16 residues. V was clipped by 1 base and J by 4 bases, with 13 bases between them. Per germline, CDR1 SGHAT and CDR2 FQNNGV. The CDR3 nucleotides are TGTGCCAGCAGCTTAGCTGGGGGGGGGCCCACCGGGGAGCTGTTTTTT. Its protein product is CASSLAGGGPTGELFF.

J is TRBJ2-3 and V is TRBV12-3 or TRBV12-4; maybe TRBD2 (6 bases). The V and J ends lost 8 bases and 0 bases respectively, with 9 bases between them. The CDR3 is 13 amino acids. CDR3: CASQGLSTDTQYF. The CDR3 DNA is TGTGCCAGCCAGGGACTTAGCACAGATACGCAGTATTTT.

V gene TRBV28 combines with J gene TRBJ1-5; no clear D. The germline V gene has CDR1 MDHEN and CDR2 SYDVKM. V was pared by 3 bases and J by 7 bases, with 10 bases between. The CDR3 is 13 residues long. This CDR3 is CASSFAFGQPQHF. The CDR3 nucleotides read TGTGCCAGCAGTTTTGCTTTCGGGCAGCCCCAGCATTTT.

The chain couples TRBV27 to TRBJ2-1; 8 bases are shared with TRBD1. Per germline, CDR1 MNHEY and CDR2 SMNVEV (reference sequence). CDR3 length: 15 residues. Trimming took 5 bases from V and 7 from J; bases not matched to a gene: 10. For the CDR3, the DNA is TGTGCCAGCAGTACACGACAGGGGTTTAGGAATGAGCAGTTCTTC. It translates to CASSTRQGFRNEQFF.

In regard to this clone: A junction boundary mismatches the germline segment, possibly from a read error. The rearrangement uses TRBV6-5 and TRBJ2-7; 7 bases align to TRBD1. The CDR3 covers 13 residues. CDR1 MNHEY and CDR2 SVGAGI come from the germline V gene. The CDR3 loop is CASSLEIDREVNF. The CDR3, as DNA: TGTGCCAGCAGTCTCGAGATTGACAGGGAAGTGAACTTC.

V is TRBV3-1 (or the pseudogene TRBV3-2) and J is TRBJ2-3; 7 nucleotides agree with TRBD2. Trimming took 2 bases from V and 1 from J; bases not matched to a gene: 3. The CDR3 extends over 15 amino acids. Germline V gene sequence: CDR1 LGHDT, CDR2 YNNKEL (reference sequence). In DNA, the CDR3 is TGTGCCAGCAGCCAAAGCGGGGCCGGCACAGATACGCAGTATTTT. It is translated as CASSQSGAGTDTQYF.

This clone occurred once. The chain carries TRBV5-1 and TRBJ2-3; a possible D gene is TRBD2 (5 bases). The length of the CDR3 is 14 residues. Looked up from germline, CDR1 is SGHRS and CDR2 is YFSETQ. Trimming removed 0 bases from V and 15 bases from J, with 20 bases in between. In DNA, the CDR3 is TGCGCCAGCAGCTTGGTTTACGGAGGTCATGAGGGATATTTT. Protein product: CASSLVYGGHEGYF.

The CDR3 DNA follows: TGTGCCAGCAGTTCAGACAGGGAGCGTCAGCCCCAGCATTTT. Encoded protein: CASSSDRERQPQHF. The chain carries TRBV7-3 and TRBJ1-5; the match to TRBD1 covers 7 bases. CDR3 length: 14 amino acids. Germline CDR1 SGHTA, CDR2 FQGTGA. V trimming: 6 bases; J trimming: 6 bases; junction bases outside the gene matches: 8.

V and J are TRBV19 and TRBJ1-2; D gene uncertain. Trimming removed 8 bases from V and 2 bases from J, with 15 bases in between. Germline CDR1 reads LNHDA; CDR2 reads SQIVND (reference sequence). The CDR3 is made up of 14 amino acids. The CDR3 loop is CASYGMRVNYGYTF. Here the CDR3 DNA reads TGTGCCAGTTATGGAATGAGGGTCAACTATGGCTACACCTTC.

J is TRBJ1-2 and V is TRBV3-1 (or the pseudogene TRBV3-2), with 7 bases that match TRBD1. CDR3 size: 13 residues. Germline assignment: CDR1 LGHDT and CDR2 YNNKEL (reference sequence). V was clipped by 4 bases and J by 2 bases; unmatched bases: 1. This CDR3 is CASSPGQNYGYTF. DNA for the CDR3: TGTGCCAGCAGCCCGGGACAGAACTATGGCTACACCTTC.

V is TRBV6-4 and J is TRBJ1-5, with a possible D match to TRBD1 (6 bases). CDR1 and CDR2 from the germline V gene are MRHNA and SNTAGT. Between the trimmed V and J ends, which lost 7 bases and 3 bases, there was a span of 13 bases. This CDR3 is built from 14 residues. The CDR3 reads CASNYGQYNQPQHF. Here the CDR3 DNA reads TGTGCCAGCAACTATGGACAGTACAATCAGCCCCAGCATTTT.

This clone was detected only a few times. The chain uses TRBV7-2 and TRBJ2-7; 7 nucleotides line up with TRBD1. The CDR3 has 14 amino acids. Germline assignment: CDR1 SGHTA and CDR2 FQGNSA. V gave up 1 base and J gave up 1 base; unmatched junction bases: 1. The DNA of the CDR3 is TGTGCCAGCAGCTTAGGGACAGGATCCTACGAGCAGTACTTC. Translated, it gives CASSLGTGSYEQYF.

The chain is built from TRBV7-9 and TRBJ2-2, with D perhaps matching TRBD2 (6 bases). CDR1 SEHNR and CDR2 FQNEAQ come from the germline V gene (reference sequence). The CDR3 is 16 amino acids. V was pared by 5 bases and J by 0 bases, with 13 bases between. In DNA form, the CDR3 reads TGTGCCAGCAGCCCGGGGCTAGCGTCGAACACCGGGGAGCTGTTTTTT. Translated, it gives CASSPGLASNTGELFF. Full variable domain (remainder filled in from reference TRBV7-9 and TRBJ2-2): DTGVSQNPRHKITKRGQNVTFRCDPISEHNRLYWYRQTLGQGPEFLTYFQNEAQLEKSRLLSDRFSAERPKGSFSTLEIQRTEQGDSAMYLCASSPGLASNTGELFFGEGSRLTVL.

The J gene is TRBJ1-2, the V gene TRBV6-4; 8 bases align to TRBD1. The CDR3 runs 14 residues. Germline V lookup: CDR1 MRHNA, CDR2 SNTAGT. Germline trimming cut 7 bases from V and 1 base from J; bases unmatched to any gene: 5. In DNA, the CDR3 is TGTGCCAGCATCGGACAGGGACTTAACTATGGCTACACCTTC. This gives the protein CASIGQGLNYGYTF.

The chain links TRBV10-3 to TRBJ2-7, with a possible D match to TRBD2 (6 bases). Germline V gene data show CDR1 as ENHRY and CDR2 as SYGVKD. The CDR3 is 13 amino acids. V was clipped by 6 bases and J by 1 base, with 10 bases between them. This CDR3 is CAIRRGGSYEQYF. The CDR3 DNA reads as TGTGCCATCAGGCGGGGAGGTTCCTACGAGCAGTACTTC.

The chain employs TRBV5-6 and TRBJ2-7; 8 positions agree with TRBD2. CDR3 length equals 15 residues. With 6 bases clipped from V and 3 bases from J, the junction kept 11 bases outside the gene matches. Per the germline V gene, CDR1 is SGHDT and CDR2 is YYEEEE. This chain's CDR3 is CASTSRGGQFYEQYF. The CDR3 DNA is TGTGCCAGCACCAGCCGGGGGGGACAATTCTACGAGCAGTACTTC. Full variable domain (outside the CDR3, taken from reference TRBV5-6 and TRBJ2-7): DAGVTQSPTHLIKTRGQQVTLRCSPKSGHDTVSWYQQALGQGPQFIFQYYEEEERQRGNFPDRFSGHQFPNYSSELNVNALLLGDSALYLCASTSRGGQFYEQYFGPGTRLTVT.

The chain is built from TRBV5-1 and TRBJ2-7; TRBD2 matches 9 bases. This CDR3 has 16 amino acids. The V gene end was trimmed by 3 bases and the J gene end by 1 base; junction bases not matched to a gene: 8. Germline values: CDR1 SGHRS, CDR2 YFSETQ. The CDR3 region has the DNA TGCGCCAGCAGCTCCCCGCGGCTAGCGGGGTCCTACGAGCAGTACTTC. Protein sequence: CASSSPRLAGSYEQYF.

This clone was seen a handful of times. CDR3 DNA sequence: TGTGCCAGCAGTTTAGATTCCAGGGGTTACGAGCAGTACTTC. Amino acid sequence: CASSLDSRGYEQYF. This sequence joins TRBV27 and TRBJ2-7; weak D call: TRBD1 (6 bases). In germline, CDR1 is MNHEY, CDR2 SMNVEV (reference sequence). The length of the CDR3 is 14 residues. Trimming stripped 2 bases from V and 4 bases from J, with 12 bases between.

The chain is built from TRBV28 and TRBJ1-5; D possibly corresponds to TRBD1 (5 bases). This CDR3 is built from 15 residues. Germline V gene data show CDR1 as MDHEN and CDR2 as SYDVKM. With 2 bases removed from V and 3 bases from J, the gap between germline ends came to 11 bases. CDR3 sequence reads: CASSLRGHLNQPQHF. The DNA for the CDR3 is TGTGCCAGCAGTTTAAGAGGACACCTCAATCAGCCCCAGCATTTT.

The J gene is TRBJ1-5, the V gene TRBV28; 7 bases match TRBD1. Germline CDR1 and CDR2: MDHEN and SYDVKM. CDR3 length equals 15 residues. Trimming took 6 bases from V and 3 from J; bases not matched to a gene: 8. This chain's CDR3 is CASSPIDRDNQPQHF. The CDR3 bases are TGTGCCAGCAGCCCTATTGACAGGGACAATCAGCCCCAGCATTTT.

This rearrangement joins TRBV9 to TRBJ2-2; TRBD1 agrees at 7 bases. V shed 5 bases and J 5 bases; nucleotides not matched to a gene: 9. Germline lookup yields CDR1 SGDLS and CDR2 YYNGEE. The CDR3 totals 15 residues. CDR3 sequence: CASSTAVQGTGELFF. CDR3 in DNA: TGTGCCAGCAGTACCGCGGTACAGGGGACCGGGGAGCTGTTTTTT.

The V and J genes are TRBV7-8 and TRBJ1-6, with TRBD1 matching over 9 bases. J gave up 9 bases and V 1 base, and 4 bases lay outside the gene matches. This CDR3 comprises 15 residues. CDR1 and CDR2 from the germline V gene are SGHVS and FQNEAQ. CDR3 nucleotides: TGTGCCAGCAGCTTAGGGCGGACAGGGGTTTCACCCCTCCACTTT. Protein: CASSLGRTGVSPLHF.

V and J are TRBV15 and TRBJ2-7, with 8 bases aligning to TRBD2. CDR1 is LNHNV and CDR2 is YYDKDF in the germline V gene (reference sequence). V trimming: 4 bases; J trimming: 2 bases; junction bases outside the gene matches: 4. The CDR3 sequence is 14 residues long. The CDR3 DNA sequence: TGTGCCACCAGCATGCTAGCGGGCCCCTACGAGCAGTACTTC. It codes for CATSMLAGPYEQYF.

The rearrangement links TRBV6-4 to TRBJ1-1; maybe TRBD1 (6 bases). The CDR3 contains 13 residues. The germline gives CDR1 MRHNA, CDR2 SNTAGT. With 4 bases removed from V and 4 bases from J, the gap between germline ends came to 10 bases. CDR3 nucleotide sequence: TGTGCCAGCAGTGTGGGGGCGGGCACTGAAGCTTTCTTT. This sequence encodes CASSVGAGTEAFF.

J is TRBJ2-2 and V is TRBV27; D gene uncertain. Trimming stripped 3 bases from V and 0 bases from J, with 11 bases between. Germline V gene data show CDR1 as MNHEY and CDR2 as SMNVEV (reference sequence). The CDR3 has 16 amino acids. The CDR3 spells CASSFIGFSNTGELFF. The CDR3 DNA follows: TGTGCCAGCAGTTTTATCGGGTTCTCGAACACCGGGGAGCTGTTTTTT.

The chain is built from TRBV15 and TRBJ1-2; D ambiguous. V lost 3 bases, J lost 1 base, and 6 bases lay in between. Germline CDR1 reads LNHNV; CDR2 reads YYDKDF (reference sequence). CDR3 length equals 13 residues. CDR3 DNA: TGTGCCACCAGCAGGGGCAGTAACTATGGCTACACCTTC. Translating gives CATSRGSNYGYTF.